Only a few counts were recorded for the clone carrying this TCR beta chain. Its antigen is unknown. These data belong to a study of beta chain features in type 1 diabetes. General study points: It was among patients, rather than healthy donors, that naive, central memory and Treg TCRB repertoires appeared more similar. Possible PCR preference for shorter templates applied equally to patients and controls. Patients with type 1 diabetes showed fewer VDJ junction insertions and more deletions. Moderately but significantly shorter TCRB CDR3s were found in Type 1 diabetes patients in all four CD4+ subsets.

The germline V gene encodes CDR1 SGHVS and CDR2 FNYEAQ. The CDR3 runs 14 residues. Trimming at V came to 5 bases and at J to 2 bases, leaving 6 bases not matched to a gene. The sequenced template was cDNA made from the entire isolated RNA. Assay used: immunoSEQ multiplex PCR; TCRdb lists only in-frame clones, some missing. The sample contains about 360,000 clones, roughly 13% of which appear only once. This chain joins TRBV7-6 and TRBJ2-7; 7 bases map to TRBD1. The origin of this receptor is a man younger than 30 in good health. The sample taken for sequencing was naive CD4+ T cells from blood. DNA for the CDR3: TGTGCCAGCAGCACCGGGACAGATACCTACGAGCAGTACTTC. Translating it yields CASSTGTDTYEQYF.